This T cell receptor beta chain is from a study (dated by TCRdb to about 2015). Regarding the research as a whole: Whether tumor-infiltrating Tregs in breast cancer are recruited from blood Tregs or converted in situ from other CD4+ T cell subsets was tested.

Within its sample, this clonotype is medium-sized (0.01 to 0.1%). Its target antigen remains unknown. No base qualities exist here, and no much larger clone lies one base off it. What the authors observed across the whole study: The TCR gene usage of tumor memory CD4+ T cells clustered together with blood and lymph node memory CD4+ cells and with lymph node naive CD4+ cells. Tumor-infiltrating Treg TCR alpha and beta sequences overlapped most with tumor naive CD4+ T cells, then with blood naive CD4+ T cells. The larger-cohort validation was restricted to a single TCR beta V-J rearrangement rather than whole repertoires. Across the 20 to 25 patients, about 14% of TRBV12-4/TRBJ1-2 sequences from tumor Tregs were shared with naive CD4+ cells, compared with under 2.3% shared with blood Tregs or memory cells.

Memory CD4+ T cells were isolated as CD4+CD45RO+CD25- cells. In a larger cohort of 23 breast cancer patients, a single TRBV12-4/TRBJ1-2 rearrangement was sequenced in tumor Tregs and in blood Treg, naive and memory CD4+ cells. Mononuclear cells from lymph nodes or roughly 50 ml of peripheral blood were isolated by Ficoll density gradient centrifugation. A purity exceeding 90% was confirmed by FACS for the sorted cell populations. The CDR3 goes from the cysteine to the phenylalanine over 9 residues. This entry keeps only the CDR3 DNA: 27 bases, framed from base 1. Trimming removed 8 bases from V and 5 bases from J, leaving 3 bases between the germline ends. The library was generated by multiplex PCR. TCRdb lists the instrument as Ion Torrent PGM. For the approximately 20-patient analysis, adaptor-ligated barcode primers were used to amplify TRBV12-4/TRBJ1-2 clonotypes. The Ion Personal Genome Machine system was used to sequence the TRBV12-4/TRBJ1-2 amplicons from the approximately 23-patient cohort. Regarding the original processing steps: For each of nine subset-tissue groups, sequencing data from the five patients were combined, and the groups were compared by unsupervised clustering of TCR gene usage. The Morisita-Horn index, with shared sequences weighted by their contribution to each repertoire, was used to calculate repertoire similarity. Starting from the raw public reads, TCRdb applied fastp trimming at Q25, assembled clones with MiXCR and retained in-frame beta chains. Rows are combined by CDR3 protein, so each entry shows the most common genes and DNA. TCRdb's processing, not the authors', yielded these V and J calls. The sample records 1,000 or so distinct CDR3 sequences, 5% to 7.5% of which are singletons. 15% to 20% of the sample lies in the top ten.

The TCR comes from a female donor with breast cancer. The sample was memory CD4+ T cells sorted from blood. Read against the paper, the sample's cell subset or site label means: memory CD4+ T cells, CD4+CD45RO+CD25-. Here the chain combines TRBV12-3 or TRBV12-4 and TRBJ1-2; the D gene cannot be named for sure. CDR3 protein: CASGYGYTF. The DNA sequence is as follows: TGTGCCAGCGGTTATGGCTACACCTTC.